The 3 T cell receptor beta chains below all came from one sample that was sequenced in a study of T cell clones after liver transplantation. Produced via immunoSEQ multiplex PCR; TCRdb's table is partial and in-frame only. The sample includes 93,000 or so clones, about 86% of them seen just once. This sample comprised CD4+ T cells from blood, obtained 47 months after liver transplant. The receptors originated from a human patient who received a liver transplant. Some T cells may trace back to the graft donor.

The chain uses TRBV6-1 and TRBJ2-7, with 10 bases aligning to TRBD1. Per germline, CDR1 MNHNS and CDR2 SASEGT. The CDR3 sequence is 15 residues long. J lost 7 bases, V lost 3 bases, and 9 bases had no gene match. The CDR3 region is CASSDMGQGRWEQYF. The CDR3 DNA follows: TGTGCCAGCAGTGATATGGGACAGGGGAGGTGGGAGCAGTACTTC.

This chain joins TRBV27 and TRBJ2-7; D may be TRBD1 (6 bases). V dropped 2 bases and J dropped 2 bases, with 10 bases sitting between them. There are 14 residues in the CDR3. The germline CDR1 and CDR2 sequences are MNHEY and SMNVEV (reference sequence). CDR3 nucleotide sequence: TGTGCCAGCAGTTTAACCAGGGACACCTACGAGCAGTACTTC. Translated: CASSLTRDTYEQYF.

This clone was counted once. This chain links TRBV10-3 with TRBJ1-1; D might be TRBD1 (6 bases). V dropped 7 bases and J dropped 0 bases, with 9 bases sitting between them. The length of the CDR3 is 13 residues. Looked up from germline, CDR1 is ENHRY and CDR2 is SYGVKD. The CDR3 spells CAITGQMNTEAFF. The CDR3 DNA reads TGTGCCATCACCGGACAGATGAACACTGAAGCTTTCTTT.